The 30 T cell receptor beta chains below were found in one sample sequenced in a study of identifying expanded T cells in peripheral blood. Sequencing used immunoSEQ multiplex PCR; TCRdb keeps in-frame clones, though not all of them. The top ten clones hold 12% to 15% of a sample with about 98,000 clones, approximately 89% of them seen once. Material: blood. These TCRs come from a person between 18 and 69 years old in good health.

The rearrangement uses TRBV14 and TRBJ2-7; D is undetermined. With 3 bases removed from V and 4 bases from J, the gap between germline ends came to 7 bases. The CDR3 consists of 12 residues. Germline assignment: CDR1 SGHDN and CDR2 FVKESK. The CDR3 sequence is CASSQTRYEQYF. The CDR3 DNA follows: TGTGCCAGCAGCCAGACAAGATACGAGCAGTACTTC.

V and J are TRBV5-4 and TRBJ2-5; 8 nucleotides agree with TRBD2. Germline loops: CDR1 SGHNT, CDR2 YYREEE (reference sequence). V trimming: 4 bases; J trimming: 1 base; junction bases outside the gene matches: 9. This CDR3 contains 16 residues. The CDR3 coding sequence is TGTGCCAGCAGCGGACTAGCAACGGAGCTCCAAGAGACCCAGTACTTC. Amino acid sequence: CASSGLATELQETQYF.

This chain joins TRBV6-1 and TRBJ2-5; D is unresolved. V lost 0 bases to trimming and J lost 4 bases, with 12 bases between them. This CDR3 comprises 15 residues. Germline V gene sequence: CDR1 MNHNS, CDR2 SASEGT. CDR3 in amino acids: CASSEALWKGETQYF. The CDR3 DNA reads TGTGCCAGCAGTGAAGCGCTGTGGAAAGGAGAGACCCAGTACTTC.

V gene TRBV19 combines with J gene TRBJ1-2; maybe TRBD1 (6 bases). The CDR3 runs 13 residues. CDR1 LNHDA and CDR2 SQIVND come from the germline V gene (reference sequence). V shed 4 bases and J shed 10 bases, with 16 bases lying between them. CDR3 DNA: TGTGCCAGTAGTACACAGGGCCTGTCCTCCTACACCTTC. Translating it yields CASSTQGLSSYTF. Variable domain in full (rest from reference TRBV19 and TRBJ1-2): DGGITQSPKYLFRKEGQNVTLSCEQNLNHDAMYWYRQDPGQGLRLIYYSQIVNDFQKGDIAEGYSVSREKKESFPLTVTSAQKNPTAFYLCASSTQGLSSYTFGSGTRLTVV.

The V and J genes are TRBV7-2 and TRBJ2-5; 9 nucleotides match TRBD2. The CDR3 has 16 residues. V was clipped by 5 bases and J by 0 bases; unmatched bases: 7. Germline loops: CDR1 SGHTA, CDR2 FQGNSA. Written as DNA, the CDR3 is TGTGCCAGCAGCGCCTTAGCGGGAGCGAACCAAGAGACCCAGTACTTC. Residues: CASSALAGANQETQYF. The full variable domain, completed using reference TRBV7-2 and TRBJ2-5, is GAGVSQSPSNKVTEKGKDVELRCDPISGHTALYWYRQSLGQGLEFLIYFQGNSAPDKSGLPSDRFSAERTGGSVSTLTIQRTQQEDSAVYLCASSALAGANQETQYFGPGTRLLVL.

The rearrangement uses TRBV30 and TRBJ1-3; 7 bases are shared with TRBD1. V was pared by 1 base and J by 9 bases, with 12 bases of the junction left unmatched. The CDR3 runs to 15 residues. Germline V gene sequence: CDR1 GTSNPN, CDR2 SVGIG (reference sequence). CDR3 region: CAWSAGVGGPATIYF. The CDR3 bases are TGTGCCTGGAGTGCTGGGGTAGGGGGCCCCGCCACCATATATTTT. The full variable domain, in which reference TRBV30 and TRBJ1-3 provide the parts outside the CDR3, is SQTIHQWPATLVQPVGSPLSLECTVEGTSNPNLYWYRQAAGRGLQLLFYSVGIGQISSEVPQNLSASRPQDRQFILSSKKLLLSDSGFYLCAWSAGVGGPATIYFGEGSWLTVV.

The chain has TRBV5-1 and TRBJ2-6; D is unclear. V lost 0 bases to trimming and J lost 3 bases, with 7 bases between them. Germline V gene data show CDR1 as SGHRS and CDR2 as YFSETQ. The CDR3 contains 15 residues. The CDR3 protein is CASSLDTGGANVLTF. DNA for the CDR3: TGCGCCAGCAGCTTGGACACCGGTGGGGCCAACGTCCTGACTTTC.

The CDR3 DNA sequence: TGTGCCAGTAGGGACTGGTCGGGGAACACTGAAGCTTTCTTT. It encodes CASRDWSGNTEAFF. The chain employs TRBV19 and TRBJ1-1; D not resolved. V was trimmed by 6 bases and J by 1 base, leaving 12 bases between them. The CDR3 runs 14 residues. CDR1 LNHDA and CDR2 SQIVND come from the germline V gene (reference sequence).

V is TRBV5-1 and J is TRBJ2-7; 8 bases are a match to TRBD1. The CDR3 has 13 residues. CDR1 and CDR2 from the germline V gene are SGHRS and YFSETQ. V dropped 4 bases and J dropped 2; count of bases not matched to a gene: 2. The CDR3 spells CASSQQGAYEQYF. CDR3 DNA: TGCGCCAGCAGCCAACAGGGGGCCTACGAGCAGTACTTC.

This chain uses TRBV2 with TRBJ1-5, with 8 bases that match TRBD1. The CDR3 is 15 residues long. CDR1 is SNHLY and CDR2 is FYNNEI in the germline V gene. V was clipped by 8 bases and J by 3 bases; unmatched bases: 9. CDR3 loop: CASGVGQADNQPQHF. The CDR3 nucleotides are TGTGCCAGCGGGGTGGGACAGGCTGACAATCAGCCCCAGCATTTT.

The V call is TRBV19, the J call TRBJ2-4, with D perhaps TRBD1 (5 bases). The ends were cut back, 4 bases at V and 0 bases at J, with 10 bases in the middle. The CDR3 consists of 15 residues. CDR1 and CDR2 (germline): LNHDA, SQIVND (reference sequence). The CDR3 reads CASSTDQGAKNIQYF. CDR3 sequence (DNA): TGTGCCAGTAGTACCGACCAGGGAGCCAAAAACATTCAGTACTTC.

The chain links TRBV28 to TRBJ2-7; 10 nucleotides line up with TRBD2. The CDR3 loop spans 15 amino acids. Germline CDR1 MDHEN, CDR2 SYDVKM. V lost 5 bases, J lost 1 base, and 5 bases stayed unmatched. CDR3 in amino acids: CASSTAGGPSYEQYF. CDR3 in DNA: TGTGCCAGCAGTACAGCGGGAGGGCCGTCCTACGAGCAGTACTTC.

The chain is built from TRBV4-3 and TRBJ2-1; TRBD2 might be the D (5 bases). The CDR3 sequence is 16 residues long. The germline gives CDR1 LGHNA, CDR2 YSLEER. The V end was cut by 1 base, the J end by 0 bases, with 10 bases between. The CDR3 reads CASSQVSGSSYNEQFF. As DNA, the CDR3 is TGCGCCAGCAGCCAAGTCTCGGGGAGCTCCTACAATGAGCAGTTCTTC.

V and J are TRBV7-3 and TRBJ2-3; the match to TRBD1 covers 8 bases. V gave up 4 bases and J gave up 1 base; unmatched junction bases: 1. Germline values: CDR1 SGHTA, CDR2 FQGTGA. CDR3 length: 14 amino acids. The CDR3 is CASSSGQGTDTQYF. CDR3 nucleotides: TGTGCCAGCAGCTCGGGACAGGGCACAGATACGCAGTATTTT.

The CDR3 sequence: CASSPDRASYEQYF. The DNA of the CDR3 is TGTGCCAGCTCACCAGACAGGGCATCCTACGAGCAGTACTTC. The chain has TRBV18 and TRBJ2-7, with 7 bases identical to TRBD1. From germline, CDR1 is KGHSH and CDR2 LQKENI. The J segment lost 1 base and the V segment lost 2 bases, leaving 2 bases of the junction unmatched. This CDR3 contains 14 residues.

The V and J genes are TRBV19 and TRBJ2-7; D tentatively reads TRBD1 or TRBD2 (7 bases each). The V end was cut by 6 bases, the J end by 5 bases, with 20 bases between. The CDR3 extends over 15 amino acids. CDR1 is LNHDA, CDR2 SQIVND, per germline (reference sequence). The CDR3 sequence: CASRKTNQGGHEQYF. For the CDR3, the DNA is TGTGCCAGTAGAAAAACAAATCAGGGGGGGCACGAGCAGTACTTC.

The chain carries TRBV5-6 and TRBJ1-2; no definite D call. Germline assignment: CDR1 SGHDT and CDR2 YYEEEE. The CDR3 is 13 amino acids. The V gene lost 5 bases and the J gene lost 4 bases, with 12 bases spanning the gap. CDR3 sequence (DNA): TGTGCCAGCAGTATGCAACAGATCTATGGCTACACCTTC. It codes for CASSMQQIYGYTF. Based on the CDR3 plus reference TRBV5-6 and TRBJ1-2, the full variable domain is DAGVTQSPTHLIKTRGQQVTLRCSPKSGHDTVSWYQQALGQGPQFIFQYYEEEERQRGNFPDRFSGHQFPNYSSELNVNALLLGDSALYLCASSMQQIYGYTFGSGTRLTVV.

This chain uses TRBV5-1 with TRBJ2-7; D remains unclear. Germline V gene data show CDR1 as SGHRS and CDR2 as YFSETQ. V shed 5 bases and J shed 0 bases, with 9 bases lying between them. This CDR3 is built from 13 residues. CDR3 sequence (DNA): TGCGCCAGCAGTTCCAGGTACTCCTACGAGCAGTACTTC. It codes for CASSSRYSYEQYF.

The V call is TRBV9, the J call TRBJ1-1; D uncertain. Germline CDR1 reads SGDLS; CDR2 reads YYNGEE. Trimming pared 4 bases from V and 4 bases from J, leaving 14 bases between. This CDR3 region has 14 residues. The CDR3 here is CASSKILFGTEAFF. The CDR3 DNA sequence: TGTGCCAGCAGCAAAATTCTTTTCGGCACTGAAGCTTTCTTT. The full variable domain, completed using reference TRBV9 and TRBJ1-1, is DSGVTQTPKHLITATGQRVTLRCSPRSGDLSVYWYQQSLDQGLQFLIQYYNGEERAKGNILERFSAQQFPDLHSELNLSSLELGDSALYFCASSKILFGTEAFFGQGTRLTVV.

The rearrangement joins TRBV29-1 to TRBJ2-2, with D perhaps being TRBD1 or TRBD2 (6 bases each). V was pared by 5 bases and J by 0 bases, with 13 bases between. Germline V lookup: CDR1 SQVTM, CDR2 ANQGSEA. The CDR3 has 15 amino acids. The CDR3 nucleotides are TGCAGCGTTCCCGAGGGGGGAACGAACACCGGGGAGCTGTTTTTT. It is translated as CSVPEGGTNTGELFF.

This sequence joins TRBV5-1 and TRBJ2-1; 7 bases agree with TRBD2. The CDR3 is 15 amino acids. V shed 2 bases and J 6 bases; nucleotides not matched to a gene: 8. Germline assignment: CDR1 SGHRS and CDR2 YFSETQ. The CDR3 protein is CASSFGGRGVNEQFF. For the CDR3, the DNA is TGCGCCAGCAGCTTCGGCGGGAGAGGGGTCAATGAGCAGTTCTTC.

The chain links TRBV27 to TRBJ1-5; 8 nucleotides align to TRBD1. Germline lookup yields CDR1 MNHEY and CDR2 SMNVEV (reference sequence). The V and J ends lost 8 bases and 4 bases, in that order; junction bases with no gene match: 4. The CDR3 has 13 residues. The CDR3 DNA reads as TGTGCCAGCGCGGACAGGGAGAATCAGCCCCAGCATTTT. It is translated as CASADRENQPQHF.

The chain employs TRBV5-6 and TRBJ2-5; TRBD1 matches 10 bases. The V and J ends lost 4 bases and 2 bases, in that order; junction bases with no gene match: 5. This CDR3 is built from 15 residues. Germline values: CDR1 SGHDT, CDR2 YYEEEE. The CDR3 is CASSPDRGIQETQYF. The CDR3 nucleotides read TGTGCCAGCAGCCCGGACAGGGGGATACAAGAGACCCAGTACTTC. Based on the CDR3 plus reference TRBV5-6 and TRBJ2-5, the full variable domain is DAGVTQSPTHLIKTRGQQVTLRCSPKSGHDTVSWYQQALGQGPQFIFQYYEEEERQRGNFPDRFSGHQFPNYSSELNVNALLLGDSALYLCASSPDRGIQETQYFGPGTRLLVL.

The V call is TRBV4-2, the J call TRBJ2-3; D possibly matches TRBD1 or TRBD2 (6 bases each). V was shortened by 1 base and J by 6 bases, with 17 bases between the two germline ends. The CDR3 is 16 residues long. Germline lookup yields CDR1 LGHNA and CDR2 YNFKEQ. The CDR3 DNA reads TGTGCCAGCAGCCAAGTCGCGGGACAAACGGTGGATACGCAGTATTTT. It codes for CASSQVAGQTVDTQYF.

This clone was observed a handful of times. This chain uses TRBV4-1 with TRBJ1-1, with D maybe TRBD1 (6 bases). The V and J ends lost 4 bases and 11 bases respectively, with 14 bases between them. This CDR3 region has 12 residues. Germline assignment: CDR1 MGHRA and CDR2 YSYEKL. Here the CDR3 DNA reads TGCGCCAGCAGCCGACCCCAGGGGAGGGCTTTCTTT. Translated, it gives CASSRPQGRAFF.

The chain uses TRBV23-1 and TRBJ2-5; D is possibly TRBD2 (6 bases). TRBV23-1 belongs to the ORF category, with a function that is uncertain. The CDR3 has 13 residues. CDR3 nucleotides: TGCTCTAAAAAGGGACTGCCCCAAGAGACCCAGTACTTC. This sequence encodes CSKKGLPQETQYF.

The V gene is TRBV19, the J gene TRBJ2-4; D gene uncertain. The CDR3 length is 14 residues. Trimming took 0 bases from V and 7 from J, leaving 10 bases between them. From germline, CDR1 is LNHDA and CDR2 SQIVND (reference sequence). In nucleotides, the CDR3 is TGTGCCAGTAGTATAGATCGGTGGCTCAACATTCAGTACTTC. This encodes CASSIDRWLNIQYF. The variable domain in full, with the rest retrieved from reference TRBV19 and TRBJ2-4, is DGGITQSPKYLFRKEGQNVTLSCEQNLNHDAMYWYRQDPGQGLRLIYYSQIVNDFQKGDIAEGYSVSREKKESFPLTVTSAQKNPTAFYLCASSIDRWLNIQYFGAGTRLSVL.

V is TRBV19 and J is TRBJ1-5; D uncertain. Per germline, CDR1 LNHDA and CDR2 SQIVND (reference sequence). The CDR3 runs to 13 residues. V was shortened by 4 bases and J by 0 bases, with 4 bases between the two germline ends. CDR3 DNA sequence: TGTGCCAGTAGTAAATATAGCAATCAGCCCCAGCATTTT. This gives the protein CASSKYSNQPQHF.

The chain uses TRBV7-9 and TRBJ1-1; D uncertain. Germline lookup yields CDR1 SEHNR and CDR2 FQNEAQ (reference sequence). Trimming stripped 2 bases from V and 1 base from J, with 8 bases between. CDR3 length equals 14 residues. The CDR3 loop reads CASSLLVKNTEAFF. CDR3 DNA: TGTGCCAGCAGCTTACTTGTAAAGAACACTGAAGCTTTCTTT.

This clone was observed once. The CDR3 reads CASSVTGGETQYF. DNA of the CDR3: TGTGCCAGCAGCGTGACCGGGGGGGAGACCCAGTACTTC. J is TRBJ2-5 and V is TRBV5-4, with 7 bases identical to TRBD2. In germline, CDR1 is SGHNT, CDR2 YYREEE (reference sequence). The CDR3 consists of 13 residues. V was clipped by 4 bases and J by 5 bases; unmatched bases: 5.